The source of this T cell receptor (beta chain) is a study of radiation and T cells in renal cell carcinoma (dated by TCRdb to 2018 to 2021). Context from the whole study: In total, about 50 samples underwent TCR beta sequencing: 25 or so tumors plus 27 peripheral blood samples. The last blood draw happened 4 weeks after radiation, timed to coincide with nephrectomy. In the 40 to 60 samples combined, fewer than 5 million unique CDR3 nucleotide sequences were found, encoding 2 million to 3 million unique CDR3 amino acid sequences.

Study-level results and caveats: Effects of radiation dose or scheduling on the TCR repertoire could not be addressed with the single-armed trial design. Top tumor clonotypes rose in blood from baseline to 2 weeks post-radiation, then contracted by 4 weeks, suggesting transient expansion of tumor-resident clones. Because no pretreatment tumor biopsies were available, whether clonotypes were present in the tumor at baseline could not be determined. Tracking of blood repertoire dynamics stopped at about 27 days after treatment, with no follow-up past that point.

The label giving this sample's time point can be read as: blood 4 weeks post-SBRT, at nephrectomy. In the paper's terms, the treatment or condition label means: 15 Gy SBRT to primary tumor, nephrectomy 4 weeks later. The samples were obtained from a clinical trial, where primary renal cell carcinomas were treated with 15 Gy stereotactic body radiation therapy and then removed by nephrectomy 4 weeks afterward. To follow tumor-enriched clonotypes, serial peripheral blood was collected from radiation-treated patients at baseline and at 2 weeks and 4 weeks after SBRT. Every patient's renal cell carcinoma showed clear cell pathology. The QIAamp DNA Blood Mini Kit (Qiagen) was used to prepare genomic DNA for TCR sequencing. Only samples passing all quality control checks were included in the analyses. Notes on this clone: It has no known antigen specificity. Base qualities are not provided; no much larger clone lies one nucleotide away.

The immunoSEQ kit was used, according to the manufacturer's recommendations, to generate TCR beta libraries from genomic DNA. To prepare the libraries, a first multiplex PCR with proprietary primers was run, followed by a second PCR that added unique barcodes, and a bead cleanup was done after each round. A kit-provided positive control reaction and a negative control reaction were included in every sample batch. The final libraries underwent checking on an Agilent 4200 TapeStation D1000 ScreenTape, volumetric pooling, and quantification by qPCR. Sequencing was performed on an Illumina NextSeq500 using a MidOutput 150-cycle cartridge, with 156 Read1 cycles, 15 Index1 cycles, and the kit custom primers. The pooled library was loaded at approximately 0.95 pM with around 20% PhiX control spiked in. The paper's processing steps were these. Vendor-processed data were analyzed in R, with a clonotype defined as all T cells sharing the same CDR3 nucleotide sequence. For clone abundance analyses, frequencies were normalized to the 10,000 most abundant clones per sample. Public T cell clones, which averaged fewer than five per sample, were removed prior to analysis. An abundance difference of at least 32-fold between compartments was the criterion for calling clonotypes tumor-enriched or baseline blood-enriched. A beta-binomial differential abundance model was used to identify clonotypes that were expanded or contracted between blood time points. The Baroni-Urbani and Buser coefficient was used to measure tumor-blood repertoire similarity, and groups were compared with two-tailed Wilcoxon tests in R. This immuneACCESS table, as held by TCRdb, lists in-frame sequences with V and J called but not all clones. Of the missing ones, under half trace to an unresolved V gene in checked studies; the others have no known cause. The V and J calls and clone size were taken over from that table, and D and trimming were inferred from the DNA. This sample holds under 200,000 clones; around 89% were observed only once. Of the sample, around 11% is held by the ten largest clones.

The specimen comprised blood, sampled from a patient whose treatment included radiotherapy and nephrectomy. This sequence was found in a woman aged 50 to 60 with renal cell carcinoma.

Here the CDR3 is given as CASSQGRLYTEAFF. In nucleotides, the sequence is TGCGCCAGCAGCCAAGGGCGGTTGTACACTGAAGCTTTCTTT. The chain links TRBV4-1 with TRBJ1-1; the D gene remains uncertain. Sequences MGHRA (CDR1) and YSYEKL (CDR2) are obtained from the germline V gene. There are 14 amino acids in the CDR3, from cysteine to phenylalanine inclusive. Solely the CDR3 DNA is kept, with 42 bases framed from the first base. Trimming removed 1 base from V and 3 bases from J, leaving 9 bases between the germline ends.